A single sample is the source of the 25 T cell receptor beta chains below, sequenced in a study of OX40 agonist ivuxolimab in advanced cancers. The data were produced by immunoSEQ multiplex PCR, yet TCRdb's version contains in-frame clones alone and is incomplete. The sample includes approximately 70,000 clones, just over 85% seen only once; the top ten take approximately 0.86%. Material: CD4+ or CD8+ T cells sorted from blood, obtained in a trial of the OX40 agonist ivuxolimab. These receptors originate from an adult with an advanced solid tumor such as melanoma, head and neck, liver or kidney cancer.

This chain links TRBV6-5 with TRBJ2-3; 8 bases are shared with TRBD2. This CDR3 comprises 16 residues. CDR1 is MNHEY, CDR2 SVGAGI, per germline. With 1 base clipped from V and 2 bases from J, the junction kept 5 bases outside the gene matches. The CDR3 spells CASSYYGGGPTDTQYF. For the CDR3, the DNA is TGTGCCAGCAGTTACTACGGGGGGGGCCCCACAGATACGCAGTATTTT.

The rearrangement uses TRBV6-5 and TRBJ2-2; TRBD2 might be the D (6 bases). Germline-derived CDR1 and CDR2 are MNHEY and SVGAGI. V lost 6 bases and J 4 bases, leaving 15 bases between the germline ends. This CDR3 has 15 residues. The CDR3 region has the DNA TGTGCCAGCAGAGCTGGATCACTAGCCACCGGGGAGCTGTTTTTT. Its protein product is CASRAGSLATGELFF.

The chain combines TRBV27 with TRBJ2-7; no clear D. Trimming removed 3 bases at V and 6 bases at J, with 6 bases between. This CDR3 region has 11 residues. CDR1 and CDR2 (germline): MNHEY, SMNVEV (reference sequence). CDR3 amino acids: CASSLAGEQYF. CDR3 coding DNA: TGTGCCAGCAGTTTGGCCGGCGAGCAGTACTTC.

The gene calls are TRBV6-6 and TRBJ1-2, with D hard to call. This CDR3 is 13 amino acids long. Trimming cost V 5 bases and J 4 bases, with 11 bases left between them. Looked up from germline, CDR1 is MNHNY and CDR2 is SVGAGI (reference sequence). The CDR3 here is CASSSSASYGYTF. Written as DNA, the CDR3 is TGTGCCAGCAGTAGTTCAGCTAGCTATGGCTACACCTTC.

V gene TRBV7-2 combines with J gene TRBJ2-7, with D possibly TRBD1 on 5 matching bases. The germline gives CDR1 SGHTA, CDR2 FQGNSA. CDR3 length: 14 amino acids. V lost 5 bases and J 3 bases, leaving 14 bases between the germline ends. CDR3 coding DNA: TGTGCCAGCAGCCGCGGTGGGGCAGGCTACGAGCAGTACTTC. It specifies CASSRGGAGYEQYF.

The chain couples TRBV6-1 to TRBJ1-3, with D tentatively TRBD1 (5 bases). The CDR3 consists of 15 residues. Trimming took off 0 bases at V and 7 bases at J, with 13 bases between the two ends. The V gene's germline CDR1 is MNHNS and CDR2 SASEGT. The CDR3, as DNA: TGTGCCAGCAGTGAAGCGCCGATTGGGGGGAACACCATATATTTT. As protein: CASSEAPIGGNTIYF.

The chain is built from TRBV18 and TRBJ2-5; D is ambiguous. Germline V CDR1 and CDR2: KGHSH, LQKENI. The CDR3 loop spans 13 amino acids. V was clipped by 2 bases and J by 2 bases, with 6 bases between them. CDR3 nucleotide sequence: TGTGCCAGCTCACCATCCCAGCAAGAGACCCAGTACTTC. Residues: CASSPSQQETQYF.

The chain recombines TRBV25-1 with TRBJ2-7; 8 bases line up with TRBD1. V was clipped by 2 bases and J by 4 bases; unmatched bases: 10. CDR3 length: 16 amino acids. The germline V gene has CDR1 MGHDK and CDR2 SYGVNS. The CDR3 is CASSETGTGGYYEQYF. The CDR3 DNA sequence: TGTGCCAGCAGTGAAACCGGGACAGGTGGTTATTACGAGCAGTACTTC.

This sequence joins TRBV9 and TRBJ1-2; TRBD1 matches 7 bases. CDR3 length equals 15 residues. V trimming: 3 bases; J trimming: 3 bases; junction bases outside the gene matches: 8. Germline loops: CDR1 SGDLS, CDR2 YYNGEE. The CDR3 reads CASSAQLQGDYGYTF. CDR3 DNA sequence: TGTGCCAGCAGCGCCCAACTCCAGGGGGACTATGGCTACACCTTC.

The chain uses TRBV7-3 and TRBJ2-3; 8 bases fit TRBD2. The CDR3 runs to 16 residues. Per the germline V gene, CDR1 is SGHTA and CDR2 is FQGTGA. Unmatched junction bases numbered 9, after V lost 2 bases and J lost 5 bases. CDR3 DNA sequence: TGTGCCAGCAGCTTAGATCATAGCGGGGTGGGAGATACGCAGTATTTT. It specifies CASSLDHSGVGDTQYF.

A single count supports this clone. The rearrangement joins TRBV19 to TRBJ1-5; the match to TRBD1 covers 7 bases. V lost 3 bases to trimming and J lost 3 bases; unmatched junction nucleotides: 8. Looked up from germline, CDR1 is LNHDA and CDR2 is SQIVND (reference sequence). The CDR3 consists of 16 residues. CDR3 sequence: CASSILQGQHNQPQHF. As DNA, the CDR3 is TGTGCCAGTAGTATCCTCCAGGGACAGCACAATCAGCCCCAGCATTTT.

The V gene is TRBV30, the J gene TRBJ2-7; 8 positions match TRBD2. Germline values: CDR1 GTSNPN, CDR2 SVGIG (reference sequence). CDR3 size: 14 residues. Germline trimming cut 4 bases from V and 0 bases from J; bases unmatched to any gene: 5. CDR3 sequence reads: CAWTRGGSSYEQYF. CDR3 sequence (DNA): TGTGCCTGGACCCGCGGGGGGAGCTCCTACGAGCAGTACTTC.

This clone has only one observation. The chain is built from TRBV4-3 and TRBJ2-2; maybe TRBD2 (6 bases). The V and J ends lost 0 bases and 6 bases respectively, with 20 bases between them. The CDR3 extends over 18 amino acids. Germline V CDR1 and CDR2: LGHNA, YSLEER. The CDR3 protein is CASSQDPATLWGAGELFF. The DNA for the CDR3 is TGCGCCAGCAGCCAAGATCCGGCCACACTCTGGGGGGCCGGGGAGCTGTTTTTT.

The chain combines TRBV30 with TRBJ1-4, with D perhaps matching TRBD1 (5 bases). Germline CDR1 and CDR2: GTSNPN and SVGIG (reference sequence). The CDR3 spans 14 residues. Trimming pared 5 bases from V and 6 bases from J, leaving 16 bases between. CDR3 sequence reads: CAWSSPPGHEKLFF. CDR3 sequence (DNA): TGTGCCTGGTCGTCCCCTCCGGGACATGAAAAACTGTTTTTT. The entire variable domain, with the rest obtained from reference TRBV30 and TRBJ1-4, is as follows: SQTIHQWPATLVQPVGSPLSLECTVEGTSNPNLYWYRQAAGRGLQLLFYSVGIGQISSEVPQNLSASRPQDRQFILSSKKLLLSDSGFYLCAWSSPPGHEKLFFGSGTQLSVL.

The chain joins TRBV7-2 to TRBJ2-7, with 9 nucleotides matching TRBD1. CDR3 length: 14 amino acids. V shed 3 bases and J 7 bases; nucleotides not matched to a gene: 7. Germline CDR1 is SGHTA and CDR2 is FQGNSA. The CDR3 loop is CASSFPDRGEEQYF. Written as DNA, the CDR3 is TGTGCCAGCAGCTTCCCGGACAGGGGTGAGGAGCAGTACTTC.

The rearrangement links TRBV6-5 to TRBJ2-1, with D possibly TRBD2 on 5 matching bases. Trimming removed 2 bases at V and 8 bases at J, with 16 bases between. CDR1 MNHEY and CDR2 SVGAGI come from the germline V gene. The CDR3 totals 15 residues. CDR3 amino acids: CASSYMRVSSYEQFF. In DNA form, the CDR3 reads TGTGCCAGCAGTTACATGAGGGTCTCGTCGTATGAGCAGTTCTTC.

The genes are TRBV6-1 and TRBJ2-2; D ambiguous. The CDR3 is made up of 15 amino acids. V lost 7 bases to trimming and J lost 1 base, with 13 bases between them. Germline values: CDR1 MNHNS, CDR2 SASEGT. The CDR3 here is CASNPGPMNTGELFF. CDR3 sequence (DNA): TGTGCCAGCAATCCGGGCCCTATGAACACCGGGGAGCTGTTTTTT.

The chain couples TRBV25-1 to TRBJ1-1; TRBD1 agrees at 9 bases. The CDR3 spans 14 residues. The V and J ends lost 6 bases and 1 base, in that order; junction bases with no gene match: 3. Germline V gene lookup returns CDR1 MGHDK and CDR2 SYGVNS. The CDR3: CASRETGGNTEAFF. The CDR3, as DNA: TGTGCCAGCAGAGAGACAGGGGGGAACACTGAAGCTTTCTTT.

The V and J genes are TRBV9 and TRBJ2-1, with 10 bases aligning to TRBD2. The CDR3 contains 16 residues. J lost 9 bases, V lost 4 bases, and 13 bases had no gene match. Germline CDR1 is SGDLS and CDR2 is YYNGEE. The chain's CDR3 is CASSPTSPSGSLEQFF. The CDR3 nucleotides are TGTGCCAGCAGCCCAACCTCGCCTAGCGGGAGTCTTGAGCAGTTCTTC.

The genes are TRBV6-5 and TRBJ1-1, with D hard to call. The ends were cut back, 2 bases at V and 2 bases at J, with 12 bases in the middle. The CDR3 covers 15 residues. Looked up from germline, CDR1 is MNHEY and CDR2 is SVGAGI. CDR3 DNA: TGTGCCAGCAGTTACCTCCAAAAGGGTAACACTGAAGCTTTCTTT. Translating gives CASSYLQKGNTEAFF.

This clone was seen a few times. The sample holds other DNA sequences that translate to the same CDR3. The rearrangement links TRBV7-2 to TRBJ1-2; D gene uncertain. The CDR3 covers 12 residues. V lost 5 bases, J lost 5 bases, and 9 bases lay in between. CDR1 and CDR2 from the germline V gene are SGHTA and FQGNSA. Here the CDR3 reads CASSLEGYGYTF. The CDR3 DNA reads TGTGCCAGCAGCCTCGAAGGGTATGGCTACACCTTC.

This chain's CDR3 is CASSRTDRIYTDTQYF. In DNA form, the CDR3 reads TGTGCCAGCAGCCGGACGGACAGGATTTACACAGATACGCAGTATTTT. This rearrangement joins TRBV5-8 to TRBJ2-3; 7 bases map to TRBD1. CDR1 is SGHTS and CDR2 is YDEGEE in the germline V gene. The CDR3 spans 16 residues. V lost 4 bases and J lost 2; bases outside the gene matches: 10.

The CDR3 loop reads CASRTLGGRVETQYF. CDR3 coding DNA: TGTGCCAGCAGGACTCTAGGGGGGCGAGTTGAGACCCAGTACTTC. This chain joins TRBV28 and TRBJ2-5; perhaps D is TRBD1 or TRBD2 (6 bases each). The germline CDR1 and CDR2 sequences are MDHEN and SYDVKM. CDR3 size: 15 residues. V lost 6 bases, J lost 5 bases, and 19 bases lay in between. The whole variable domain, filled in from reference TRBV28 and TRBJ2-5, reads DVKVTQSSRYLVKRTGEKVFLECVQDMDHENMFWYRQDPGLGLRLIYFSYDVKMKEKGDIPEGYSVSREKKERFSLILESASTNQTSMYLCASRTLGGRVETQYFGPGTRLLVL.

About this clone itself: This sample also contains other DNA sequences that code for the same CDR3. In DNA form, the CDR3 reads TGTGCCAGCAAATCAGGACAGGGGGACACTGAAGCTTTCTTT. This gives the protein CASKSGQGDTEAFF. The J gene is TRBJ1-1, the V gene TRBV28; 10 nucleotides align to TRBD1. This CDR3 region has 14 residues. The J segment lost 3 bases and the V segment lost 7 bases, leaving 5 bases of the junction unmatched. Germline loops: CDR1 MDHEN, CDR2 SYDVKM. Drawing the rest from reference TRBV28 and TRBJ1-1, the complete variable domain is DVKVTQSSRYLVKRTGEKVFLECVQDMDHENMFWYRQDPGLGLRLIYFSYDVKMKEKGDIPEGYSVSREKKERFSLILESASTNQTSMYLCASKSGQGDTEAFFGQGTRLTVV.

This sequence joins TRBV7-6 and TRBJ1-2, with TRBD1 as a possible D gene (6 bases). Germline assignment: CDR1 SGHVS and CDR2 FNYEAQ. This CDR3 region has 13 residues. Trimming stripped 3 bases from V and 5 bases from J, with 10 bases between. The DNA of the CDR3 is TGTGCCAGCAGCTTGGACAGAGAGTATGGCTACACCTTC. Translated, it gives CASSLDREYGYTF.